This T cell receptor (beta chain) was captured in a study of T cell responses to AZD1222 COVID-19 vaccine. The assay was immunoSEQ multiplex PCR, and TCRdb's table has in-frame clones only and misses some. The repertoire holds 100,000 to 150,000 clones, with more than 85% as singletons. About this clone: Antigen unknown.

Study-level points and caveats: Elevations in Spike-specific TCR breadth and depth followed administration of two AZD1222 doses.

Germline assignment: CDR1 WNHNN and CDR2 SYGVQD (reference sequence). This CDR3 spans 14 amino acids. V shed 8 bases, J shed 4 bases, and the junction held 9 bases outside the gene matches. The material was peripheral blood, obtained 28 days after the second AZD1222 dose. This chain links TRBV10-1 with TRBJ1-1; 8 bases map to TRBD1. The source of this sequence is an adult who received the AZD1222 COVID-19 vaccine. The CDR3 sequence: CASSKGQGGTEAFF. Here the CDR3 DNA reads TGCGCCAGCTCTAAAGGACAGGGTGGCACTGAAGCTTTCTTT.